These 5 T cell receptor beta chains were sequenced from one sample in a study of cytomegalovirus exposure and HLA in healthy donors. Use of 60 Vbeta and 13 Jbeta primers characterized the PCR. Here immunoSEQ multiplex PCR was the method, and the copy in TCRdb shows in-frame clones only, minus some. Here the sample spans some 150,000 clones, over 60% being singletons. Sequencing was carried out using PBMCs. The receptors stem from a female donor in good health and CMV-seronegative.

The chain employs TRBV5-5 and TRBJ1-4; 8 bases match TRBD1. This CDR3 has 16 amino acids. Looked up from germline, CDR1 is SGHKS and CDR2 is YYEKEE (reference sequence). V shed 0 bases, J shed 5 bases, and the junction held 6 bases outside the gene matches. The CDR3 region has the DNA TGTGCCAGCAGCTTGGCGACAGGGGATGGGAATGAAAAACTGTTTTTT. This translates into CASSLATGDGNEKLFF.

V gene TRBV6-5 combines with J gene TRBJ1-1; D is possibly TRBD1 (5 bases). V lost 7 bases to trimming and J lost 0 bases, with 9 bases between them. The CDR3 runs 13 residues. Germline V lookup: CDR1 MNHEY, CDR2 SVGAGI. The CDR3: CASTPGVNTEAFF. The CDR3 coding sequence is TGTGCCAGCACCCCGGGGGTGAACACTGAAGCTTTCTTT.

J is TRBJ2-1 and V is TRBV9; perhaps TRBD2 as D (6 bases). CDR1 and CDR2 (germline): SGDLS, YYNGEE. This CDR3 is 16 amino acids long. Trimming stripped 0 bases from V and 8 bases from J, with 18 bases between. Written as DNA, the CDR3 is TGTGCCAGCAGCGTAGTTGGGACTGGGATAAGGGATGAGCAGTTCTTC. Its translation: CASSVVGTGIRDEQFF.

For the CDR3, the DNA is TGTGCCAGCATAAGGACAGTTAGCTCCTACGAGCAGTACTTC. It codes for CASIRTVSSYEQYF. J is TRBJ2-7 and V is TRBV28; D is possibly TRBD1 (6 bases). V lost 7 bases, J lost 0 bases, and 13 bases lay in between. Per germline, CDR1 MDHEN and CDR2 SYDVKM. This CDR3 has 14 residues.

The chain links TRBV7-6 to TRBJ1-6; D call uncertain. Trimming left V 3 bases short and J 6 bases short, with 9 bases between. The germline gives CDR1 SGHVS, CDR2 FNYEAQ. This CDR3 contains 14 residues. Written as DNA, the CDR3 is TGTGCCAGCAGCTTGGAGGGTCTTAATTCACCCCTCCACTTT. Its protein product is CASSLEGLNSPLHF.